This T cell receptor (beta chain) was captured in a study of T cell clones after liver transplantation. Study summary: A pre-transplant mixed lymphocyte reaction with TCRbeta sequencing defined graft-donor-reactive clones followed in post-transplant blood. Study results and limitations: Migration into the graft, not deletion, may explain lost graft donor-reactive T cells. Donor-reactive sequences fell more than third party-reactive ones, suggesting partial deletion. Conclusions were preliminary, with small, heterogeneous patient groups.

Points on this clone: Its antigen is not identified.

V gave up 0 bases and J gave up 0 bases; unmatched junction bases: 2. Germline V gene sequence: CDR1 SGDLS, CDR2 YYNGEE. This CDR3 contains 16 residues. Clones were sequenced by immunoSEQ multiplex PCR, and TCRdb holds only the in-frame ones, with some missing. The sample contains 40,000 to 55,000 clones, around 83% of which appear only once. The V and J genes are TRBV9 and TRBJ2-1, with 8 bases matching TRBD2. Sequencing used CD4+ T cells from blood, obtained 24 months after liver transplant. This clonotype was obtained from a human patient who received a liver transplant. Some T cells may be provided by the graft donor. The CDR3 sequence: CASSVVGRGSYNEQFF. In DNA, the CDR3 is TGTGCCAGCAGCGTAGTCGGGAGGGGCTCCTACAATGAGCAGTTCTTC. The full variable domain, with the rest looked up from reference TRBV9 and TRBJ2-1, is DSGVTQTPKHLITATGQRVTLRCSPRSGDLSVYWYQQSLDQGLQFLIQYYNGEERAKGNILERFSAQQFPDLHSELNLSSLELGDSALYFCASSVVGRGSYNEQFFGPGTRLTVL.